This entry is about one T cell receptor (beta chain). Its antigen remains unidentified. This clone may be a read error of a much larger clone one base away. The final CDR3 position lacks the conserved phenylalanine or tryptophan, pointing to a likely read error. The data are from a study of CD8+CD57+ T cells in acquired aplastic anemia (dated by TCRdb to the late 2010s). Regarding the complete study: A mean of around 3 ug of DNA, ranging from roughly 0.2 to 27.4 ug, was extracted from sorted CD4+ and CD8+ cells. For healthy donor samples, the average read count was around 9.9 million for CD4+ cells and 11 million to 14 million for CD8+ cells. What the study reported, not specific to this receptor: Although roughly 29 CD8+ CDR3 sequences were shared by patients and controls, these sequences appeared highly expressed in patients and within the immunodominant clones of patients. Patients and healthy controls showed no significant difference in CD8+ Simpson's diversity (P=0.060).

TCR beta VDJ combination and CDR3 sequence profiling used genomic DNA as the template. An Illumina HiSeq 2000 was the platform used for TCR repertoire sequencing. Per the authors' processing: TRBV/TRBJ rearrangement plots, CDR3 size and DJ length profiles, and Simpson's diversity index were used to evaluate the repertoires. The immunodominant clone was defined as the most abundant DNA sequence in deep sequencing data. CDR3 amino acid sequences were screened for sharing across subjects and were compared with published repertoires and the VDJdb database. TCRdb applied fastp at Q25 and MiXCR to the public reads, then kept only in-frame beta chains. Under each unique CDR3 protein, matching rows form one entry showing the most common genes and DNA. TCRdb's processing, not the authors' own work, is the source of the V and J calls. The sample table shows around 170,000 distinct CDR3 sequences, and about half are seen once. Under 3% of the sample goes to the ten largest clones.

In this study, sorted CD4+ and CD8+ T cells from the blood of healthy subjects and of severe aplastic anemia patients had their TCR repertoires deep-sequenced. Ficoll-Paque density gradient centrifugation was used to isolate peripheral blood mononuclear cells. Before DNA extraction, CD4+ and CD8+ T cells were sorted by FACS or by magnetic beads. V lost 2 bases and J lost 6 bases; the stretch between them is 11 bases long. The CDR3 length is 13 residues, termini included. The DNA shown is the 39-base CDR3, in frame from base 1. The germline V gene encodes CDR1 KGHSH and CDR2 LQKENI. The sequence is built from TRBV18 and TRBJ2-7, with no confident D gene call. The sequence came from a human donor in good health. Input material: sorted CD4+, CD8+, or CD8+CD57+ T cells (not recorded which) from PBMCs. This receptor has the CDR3 CASSPNELAEQYS. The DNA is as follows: TGTGCCAGCTCACCAAACGAATTGGCCGAGCAGTACTCC.